A selection of T cell receptor beta chains follows, all from one sample in a study of blood T cell repertoires in COVID-19. Profiled with immunoSEQ multiplex PCR; TCRdb holds only in-frame clones, not every one. The sample records approximately 200,000 clones, approximately 86% being singletons. Input material: peripheral blood. The receptors originated from a young man with acute or convalescent COVID-19. CDR3s include the opening cysteine and the closing phenylalanine or tryptophan. Each record gives: V gene, clone size, J gene, D gene, CDR3 DNA, CDR3 protein. A D gene is named only where the DNA matches it firmly. The size field is filled for only some rows; it gives once, few, many or a size class.

v_call: TRBV7-3
clone_size: .
j_call: TRBJ2-1
d_call: TRBD2
cdr3_nt: TGTGCCAGCAGTTCCTCACCGACTAGCGGGGGGGATGAGCAGTTCTTC
cdr3_aa: CASSSSPTSGGDEQFF

v_call: TRBV5-1
clone_size: few
j_call: TRBJ2-5
d_call: .
cdr3_nt: TGCGCCAGCAGCTTAACGAGCATACAAGAGACCCAGTACTTC
cdr3_aa: CASSLTSIQETQYF

v_call: TRBV29-1
clone_size: .
j_call: TRBJ2-3
d_call: TRBD1
cdr3_nt: TGCAGCGTTGGACAGGGGGTGTGGACAGATACGCAGTATTTT
cdr3_aa: CSVGQGVWTDTQYF

v_call: TRBV7-9
clone_size: .
j_call: TRBJ2-1
d_call: .
cdr3_nt: TGTGCCAGCAGCTACCGTCAGGGGAATGAGCAGTTCTTC
cdr3_aa: CASSYRQGNEQFF

v_call: TRBV18
clone_size: .
j_call: TRBJ1-2
d_call: .
cdr3_nt: TGTGCCAGCTCACCAAGAAACGAGGTGGAGCACACCTTC
cdr3_aa: CASSPRNEVEHTF

v_call: TRBV3-1/TRBV3-2
clone_size: .
j_call: TRBJ1-2
d_call: .
cdr3_nt: TGTGCCAGCAGGCAGAGGGTGTCCTCTAACTATGGCTACACCTTC
cdr3_aa: CASRQRVSSNYGYTF

v_call: TRBV6-4
clone_size: .
j_call: TRBJ2-1
d_call: .
cdr3_nt: TGTGCCAGCAGTGTCCGGGAGAGCTCCTACAATGAGCAGTTCTTC
cdr3_aa: CASSVRESSYNEQFF

v_call: TRBV2
clone_size: few
j_call: TRBJ2-7
d_call: .
cdr3_nt: TGTGCCAGCAGTGCCTACTCCTACGAGCAGTACTTC
cdr3_aa: CASSAYSYEQYF

v_call: TRBV28
clone_size: few
j_call: TRBJ1-2
d_call: .
cdr3_nt: TGTGCCAGCAGTTTAAGGACTTTGGGTGGCTACACCTTC
cdr3_aa: CASSLRTLGGYTF

v_call: TRBV28
clone_size: .
j_call: TRBJ2-7
d_call: .
cdr3_nt: TGTGCCAGCAGTTTTTACTACGAGCAGTACTTC
cdr3_aa: CASSFYYEQYF

v_call: TRBV9
clone_size: .
j_call: TRBJ2-3
d_call: .
cdr3_nt: TGTGCCAGCAGCCATGCGGGGTCTAGCACAGATACGCAGTATTTT
cdr3_aa: CASSHAGSSTDTQYF

v_call: TRBV4-1
clone_size: .
j_call: TRBJ2-7
d_call: TRBD2
cdr3_nt: TGCGCCAGCAGCCAAGCCCCGGGACTAGCACCCTACGAGCAGTACTTC
cdr3_aa: CASSQAPGLAPYEQYF

v_call: TRBV7-9
clone_size: once
j_call: TRBJ1-2
d_call: .
cdr3_nt: TGTGCCAGCAGCTTAGAGTCTTCAGGGAACTATGGCTACACCTTC
cdr3_aa: CASSLESSGNYGYTF

v_call: TRBV7-2
clone_size: .
j_call: TRBJ1-2
d_call: .
cdr3_nt: TGTGCCAGCAGCTTAGACCAGGTCCCGGGGGGCTATGGCTACACCTTC
cdr3_aa: CASSLDQVPGGYGYTF

v_call: TRBV14
clone_size: .
j_call: TRBJ1-2
d_call: .
cdr3_nt: TGTGCCAGCAGCCAAGATTTGGACACTGTCTATGGCTACACCTTC
cdr3_aa: CASSQDLDTVYGYTF

v_call: TRBV28
clone_size: .
j_call: TRBJ1-6
d_call: TRBD1
cdr3_nt: TGTGCCAGCAGTTCTTACGGACAGGTCCACGCGGATAATTCACCCCTCCACTTT
cdr3_aa: CASSSYGQVHADNSPLHF

v_call: TRBV27
clone_size: .
j_call: TRBJ1-5
d_call: .
cdr3_nt: TGTGCCAGCAGCCCCTGGGTGACTAATCAGCCCCAGCATTTT
cdr3_aa: CASSPWVTNQPQHF

v_call: TRBV4-2
clone_size: .
j_call: TRBJ1-6
d_call: .
cdr3_nt: TGTGCCAGCAGCCAAGATAAGGCCGCGGCGAATTCACCCCTCCACTTT
cdr3_aa: CASSQDKAAANSPLHF

v_call: TRBV7-9
clone_size: .
j_call: TRBJ2-1
d_call: TRBD2
cdr3_nt: TGTGCCAGCAGCCCCGGGACTAGCGGGAGTGGAGAGCAGTTCTTC
cdr3_aa: CASSPGTSGSGEQFF

v_call: TRBV5-5
clone_size: once
j_call: TRBJ1-5
d_call: .
cdr3_nt: TGTGCCAGCAGCTTGGCGGGTTATAGCAATCAGCCCCAGCATTTT
cdr3_aa: CASSLAGYSNQPQHF

v_call: TRBV7-9
clone_size: .
j_call: TRBJ2-3
d_call: .
cdr3_nt: TGTGCCAGCAGGCATACAACAGATACGCAGTATTTT
cdr3_aa: CASRHTTDTQYF

v_call: TRBV7-9
clone_size: few
j_call: TRBJ2-3
d_call: .
cdr3_nt: TGTGCCAGCTGCTTAATCAGGGATGCGGATACGCAGTATTTT
cdr3_aa: CASCLIRDADTQYF

v_call: TRBV4-1
clone_size: .
j_call: TRBJ1-4
d_call: TRBD1
cdr3_nt: TGCGCCAGCAGCCCACTTCGGACAGGGGATGAAAAACTGTTTTTT
cdr3_aa: CASSPLRTGDEKLFF

v_call: TRBV28
clone_size: .
j_call: TRBJ2-3
d_call: .
cdr3_nt: TGTGCCAGCTCTCGTCTAACTAGCACAGATACGCAGTATTTT
cdr3_aa: CASSRLTSTDTQYF

v_call: TRBV7-3
clone_size: .
j_call: TRBJ2-6
d_call: TRBD1
cdr3_nt: TGTGCCAGCAGCTTTAGAGGACAGGCCTCCTCTGGGGCCAACGTCCTGACTTTC
cdr3_aa: CASSFRGQASSGANVLTF

v_call: TRBV13
clone_size: .
j_call: TRBJ1-3
d_call: TRBD1
cdr3_nt: TGTGCCAGCAGCTTAGACAGACAGGGCACCATATATTTT
cdr3_aa: CASSLDRQGTIYF

v_call: TRBV27
clone_size: once
j_call: TRBJ1-2
d_call: TRBD1
cdr3_nt: TGTGCCAGCAGTTCCCAACACAGGGGGGACTATGGCTACACCTTC
cdr3_aa: CASSSQHRGDYGYTF

v_call: TRBV6-1
clone_size: .
j_call: TRBJ1-5
d_call: .
cdr3_nt: TGTGCCAGCAGTGAAGCGGGGAGTGGGCAAACCCAGCATTTT
cdr3_aa: CASSEAGSGQTQHF

v_call: TRBV2
clone_size: .
j_call: TRBJ2-1
d_call: TRBD2
cdr3_nt: TGTGCCAGCAGTGTTATGTTTGCGGGGGGGGAGCAGTTCTTC
cdr3_aa: CASSVMFAGGEQFF

v_call: TRBV2
clone_size: .
j_call: TRBJ1-4
d_call: .
cdr3_nt: TGTGCCAGCAATCCCCGACAGGAAACCAATGAAAAACTGTTTTTT
cdr3_aa: CASNPRQETNEKLFF

v_call: TRBV28
clone_size: .
j_call: TRBJ1-1
d_call: .
cdr3_nt: TGTGCCACTACTGGAGTCGGAGCTTTCTTT
cdr3_aa: CATTGVGAFF

v_call: TRBV5-6
clone_size: .
j_call: TRBJ1-1
d_call: .
cdr3_nt: TGTGCCAGCAGCTTTATTTCCGAAGGGGCCTGGGGGAACACTGAAGCTTTCTTT
cdr3_aa: CASSFISEGAWGNTEAFF

v_call: TRBV4-1
clone_size: .
j_call: TRBJ1-1
d_call: .
cdr3_nt: TGCGCCAGCAGCCCTTCACCGACAGGGAACACTGAAGCTTTCTTT
cdr3_aa: CASSPSPTGNTEAFF

v_call: TRBV13
clone_size: once
j_call: TRBJ1-3
d_call: .
cdr3_nt: TGTGCCAGCAGCGTATACAGGGCCCGCTCTGGAAACACCATATATTTT
cdr3_aa: CASSVYRARSGNTIYF

v_call: TRBV6-5
clone_size: .
j_call: TRBJ1-5
d_call: TRBD1
cdr3_nt: TGTGCCAGTGTGGGCGACAGGGACAATCAGCCCCAGCATTTT
cdr3_aa: CASVGDRDNQPQHF

v_call: TRBV28
clone_size: .
j_call: TRBJ1-5
d_call: .
cdr3_nt: TGTGCCAGCAGTCACAATCAGGGATCGGCCAATCAGCCCCAGCATTTT
cdr3_aa: CASSHNQGSANQPQHF

v_call: TRBV19
clone_size: .
j_call: TRBJ1-4
d_call: TRBD1
cdr3_nt: TGTGCCAGTAGGCACAGGGGGCGCGGTTTTCAGGCTAATGAAAAACTGTTTTTT
cdr3_aa: CASRHRGRGFQANEKLFF

v_call: TRBV28
clone_size: .
j_call: TRBJ1-1
d_call: TRBD1
cdr3_nt: TGTGCCAGCAGTTATTACCTGACGCCTCCGGGACAGGCTTTCTTT
cdr3_aa: CASSYYLTPPGQAFF

v_call: TRBV28
clone_size: .
j_call: TRBJ1-5
d_call: .
cdr3_nt: TGTGCCAGCAGCTCTGGGGGGAAGCCCCAGCATTTT
cdr3_aa: CASSSGGKPQHF

v_call: TRBV9
clone_size: .
j_call: TRBJ2-1
d_call: TRBD2
cdr3_nt: TGTGCCAGCAGCCCTCTAGCGGGGGGTTCCTACAATGAGCAGTTCTTC
cdr3_aa: CASSPLAGGSYNEQFF

v_call: TRBV3-1/TRBV3-2
clone_size: once
j_call: TRBJ2-1
d_call: TRBD2
cdr3_nt: TGTGCCAGCAGCCAACCCAAAAGCGGGATCTCCTACAATGAGCAGTTCTTC
cdr3_aa: CASSQPKSGISYNEQFF

v_call: TRBV5-1
clone_size: once
j_call: TRBJ2-2
d_call: .
cdr3_nt: TGCGCCAGCAGCTCATTACACAGTCCTAATCGCGAGGAGCTGTTTTTT
cdr3_aa: CASSSLHSPNREELFF